The 10 T cell receptor beta chains given below trace back to one sample, sequenced in a study of cytomegalovirus exposure and HLA in healthy donors (TCRdb year 2017). The library was made by the immunoSEQ multiplex PCR assay. For the multiplex PCR, a mixture combining 60 forward primers for TCR Vbeta segments and 13 reverse primers for TCR Jbeta segments was used. The source is immuneACCESS, and TCRdb retained only in-frame sequences with V and J called. Part of the clones is not carried over; for the studies checked, unresolved V genes explain less than half of this, and the remainder is unexplained. The sample table contains approximately 130,000 clones; only one count was recorded for around 84% of them. The top ten clonotypes cover approximately 2.4% of the sample. The sample comprised PBMCs. All receptors come from a man aged 45-65 years in good health and CMV-seronegative.

The chain links TRBV11-3 to TRBJ1-3, with TRBD1 matching 9 bases. Germline V gene sequence: CDR1 SGHNT, CDR2 YENEEA. Unmatched junction bases numbered 7, after V lost 8 bases and J lost 2 bases. The CDR3 has 15 residues. CDR3 amino acids: CASSWTGDAGNTIYF. The DNA for the CDR3 is TGTGCCAGCTCCTGGACAGGGGACGCTGGAAACACCATATATTTT.

The gene calls are TRBV29-1 and TRBJ2-3, with D unclear. V shed 2 bases and J shed 0 bases, with 15 bases lying between them. CDR1 is SQVTM, CDR2 ANQGSEA, per germline. This CDR3 region has 16 residues. This CDR3 reads CSVEWVAVVSTDTQYF. Here the CDR3 DNA reads TGCAGCGTTGAATGGGTAGCCGTTGTCAGCACAGATACGCAGTATTTT.

The V call is TRBV15, the J call TRBJ1-5; 7 bases align to TRBD1. The germline CDR1 and CDR2 sequences are LNHNV and YYDKDF (reference sequence). The CDR3 consists of 16 residues. J was trimmed by 3 bases and V by 0 bases; bases with no gene match: 5. The CDR3 DNA sequence: TGTGCCACCAGCAGAGAGGCGACAGGGCTCAATCAGCCCCAGCATTTT. Protein sequence: CATSREATGLNQPQHF. Full variable domain (outside the CDR3, taken from reference TRBV15 and TRBJ1-5): DAMVIQNPRYQVTQFGKPVTLSCSQTLNHNVMYWYQQKSSQAPKLLFHYYDKDFNNEADTPDNFQSRRPNTSFCFLDIRSPGLGDTAMYLCATSREATGLNQPQHFGDGTRLSIL.

This clone was seen just once. The rearrangement uses TRBV6-5 and TRBJ2-1, with 9 bases identical to TRBD2. The V and J ends lost 6 bases and 9 bases, in that order; junction bases with no gene match: 6. Per germline, CDR1 MNHEY and CDR2 SVGAGI. The CDR3 runs to 13 residues. CDR3 coding DNA: TGTGCCAGCAGATCGACTAGCGGTAGTGAGCAGTTCTTC. This gives the protein CASRSTSGSEQFF.

V usage is TRBV4-1 and J usage is TRBJ1-3; D is unclear. Between the trimmed V and J ends, which lost 4 bases and 8 bases, there was a span of 18 bases. From germline, CDR1 is MGHRA and CDR2 YSYEKL. This CDR3 comprises 15 residues. CDR3 residues: CASSLKKDFEYTIYF. The CDR3 DNA is TGCGCCAGCAGCCTCAAAAAGGACTTCGAATACACCATATATTTT.

This rearrangement joins TRBV5-1 to TRBJ2-1, with TRBD2 matching over 10 bases. The CDR3 spans 18 residues. Germline assignment: CDR1 SGHRS and CDR2 YFSETQ. Losses at the gene ends were 0 bases for V and 5 bases for J; bases not matched to a gene: 11. The CDR3 DNA reads as TGCGCCAGCAGCTTGGGAGGGCCCTTCCTAGCGGGGGACAATGAGCAGTTCTTC. Protein product: CASSLGGPFLAGDNEQFF. Together with reference TRBV5-1 and TRBJ2-1, the CDR3 gives the full variable domain: KAGVTQTPRYLIKTRGQQVTLSCSPISGHRSVSWYQQTPGQGLQFLFEYFSETQRNKGNFPGRFSGRQFSNSRSEMNVSTLELGDSALYLCASSLGGPFLAGDNEQFFGPGTRLTVL.

V is TRBV11-2 and J is TRBJ2-7, with a possible D match to TRBD2 (7 bases). CDR1 and CDR2 from the germline V gene are SGHAT and FQNNGV. This CDR3 has 14 residues. Deletions cut 3 bases from V and 0 bases from J, with 9 bases between. CDR3 coding DNA: TGTGCCAGCAGCTTCGCGGGGGCCTCCTACGAGCAGTACTTC. Its translation: CASSFAGASYEQYF.

V usage is TRBV27 and J usage is TRBJ2-5; 14 bases line up with TRBD2. Germline V CDR1 and CDR2: MNHEY, SMNVEV (reference sequence). CDR3 size: 16 residues. V lost 6 bases, J lost 1 base, and 4 bases stayed unmatched. CDR3 coding DNA: TGTGCCAGCAGCGGACTAGCGGGGGGCTTCCAAGAGACCCAGTACTTC. Protein product: CASSGLAGGFQETQYF.

The chain recombines TRBV6-1 with TRBJ2-7; 9 bases are a match to TRBD1. The CDR3 is made up of 15 amino acids. V lost 1 base, J lost 5 bases, and 6 bases stayed unmatched. Per germline, CDR1 MNHNS and CDR2 SASEGT. The DNA of the CDR3 is TGTGCCAGCAGTGAAGGCGGGACAGGGTCCCACGAGCAGTACTTC. Translated: CASSEGGTGSHEQYF.

The V and J genes are TRBV30 and TRBJ2-6, with unresolved D. There are 16 residues in the CDR3. Trimming shortened V by 2 bases and J by 0 bases, and 11 bases separated the two germline ends. Germline V gene lookup returns CDR1 GTSNPN and CDR2 SVGIG (reference sequence). CDR3 loop: CAWSYHSLSGANVLTF. DNA of the CDR3: TGTGCCTGGAGTTATCACAGCCTCTCTGGGGCCAACGTCCTGACTTTC.